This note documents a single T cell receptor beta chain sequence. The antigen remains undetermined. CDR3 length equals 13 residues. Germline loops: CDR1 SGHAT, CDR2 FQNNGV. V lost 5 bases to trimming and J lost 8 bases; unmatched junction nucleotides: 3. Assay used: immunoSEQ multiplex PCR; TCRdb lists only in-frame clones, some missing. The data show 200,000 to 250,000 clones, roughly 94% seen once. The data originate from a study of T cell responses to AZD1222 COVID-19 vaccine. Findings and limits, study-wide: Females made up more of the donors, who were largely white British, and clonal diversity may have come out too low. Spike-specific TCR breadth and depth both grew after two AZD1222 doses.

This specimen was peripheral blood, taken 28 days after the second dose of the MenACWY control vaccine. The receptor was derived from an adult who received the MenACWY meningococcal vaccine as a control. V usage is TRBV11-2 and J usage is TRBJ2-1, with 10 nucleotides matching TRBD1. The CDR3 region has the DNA TGTGCCAGCAGCCGGACAGGGGGGCATGAGCAGTTCTTC. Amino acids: CASSRTGGHEQFF. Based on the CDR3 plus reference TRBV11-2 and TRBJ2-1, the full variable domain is EAGVAQSPRYKIIEKRQSVAFWCNPISGHATLYWYQQILGQGPKLLIQFQNNGVVDDSQLPKDRFSAERLKGVDSTLKIQPAKLEDSAVYLCASSRTGGHEQFFGPGTRLTVL.